A selection of T cell receptor beta chains follows, all from one sample in a study of T cell responses to AZD1222 COVID-19 vaccine. This table comes from immunoSEQ multiplex PCR, and its TCRdb copy is limited to in-frame clones, with some not included. The sample includes roughly 150,000 clones, nearly 90% seen only once; the top ten take 4.5% to 6.5%. This material consisted of peripheral blood, taken on day 0 of AZD1222 vaccination. All receptors derive from an adult in good health. CDR3s include the opening cysteine and the closing phenylalanine or tryptophan. The D gene is left open where the match is weak. Where a row states a size, it is once, few, many or the class of an expanded clone; other rows omit it.

>TRBD1|.|TRBV28|TRBJ2-7
CASSTPRDSLYEQYF
TGTGCCAGCAGCACGCCCCGGGACAGCCTCTACGAGCAGTACTTC
>TRBD2|few|TRBV11-3|TRBJ2-3
CASSLGAGDTDTQYF
TGTGCCAGCAGCTTAGGAGCGGGAGATACAGATACGCAGTATTTT
>TRBD1|.|TRBV3-1/TRBV3-2|TRBJ2-7
CASSQLGQGHEQYF
TGTGCCAGCAGCCAATTAGGACAGGGCCACGAGCAGTACTTC
>TRBD2|once|TRBV4-3|TRBJ2-7
CASSLNLQGTSGNSYEQYF
TGCGCCAGCAGCCTAAACCTACAGGGAACTAGCGGGAACTCCTACGAGCAGTACTTC
>.|.|TRBV4-1|TRBJ1-2
CASQGAGGSPNYGYTF
TGCGCCAGCCAAGGGGCCGGGGGCAGCCCTAACTATGGCTACACCTTC
>TRBD1|.|TRBV15|TRBJ1-4
CATSRQGVEAEKLFF
TGTGCCACCAGCAGACAGGGGGTGGAGGCTGAAAAACTGTTTTTT
>TRBD1|.|TRBV10-3|TRBJ2-5
CASTGGGETQYF
TGTGCCTCTACAGGGGGCGGGGAGACCCAGTACTTC
>.|.|TRBV27|TRBJ2-7
CASSFSTSYEQYF
TGTGCCAGCAGTTTCAGTACCTCCTACGAGCAGTACTTC
>.|.|TRBV6-9|TRBJ2-2
CASSPCLGAANTGELFF
TGTGCCAGCAGCCCTTGTCTGGGAGCCGCGAACACCGGGGAGCTGTTTTTT
>.|.|TRBV7-2|TRBJ1-2
CASSSYSTNYGYTF
TGTGCCAGCAGCTCCTACAGCACTAACTATGGCTACACCTTC
>TRBD1|.|TRBV6-4|TRBJ2-1
CASSDSGQEYNEQFF
TGTGCCAGCAGTGACTCGGGACAGGAGTACAATGAGCAGTTCTTC
>.|many|TRBV6-4|TRBJ1-6
CASSQGGGRSPLHF
TGTGCCAGCAGTCAGGGAGGAGGTCGATCACCCCTCCACTTT
>.|.|TRBV4-1|TRBJ2-6
CASSQGHSTFSGANVLTF
TGCGCCAGCAGCCAGGGACATTCTACCTTCTCTGGGGCCAACGTCCTGACTTTC
>.|.|TRBV2|TRBJ1-4
CASHPQGVEKLFF
TGTGCCAGCCACCCGCAGGGTGTTGAAAAACTGTTTTTT
>.|.|TRBV7-3|TRBJ2-5
CASSYTGNGEETQYF
TGTGCCAGCAGCTACACCGGGAACGGTGAAGAGACCCAGTACTTC
>.|.|TRBV19|TRBJ2-3
CASSLSPQRTDTQYF
TGTGCCAGTAGCCTATCGCCGCAGAGAACAGATACGCAGTATTTT
>.|.|TRBV7-9|TRBJ2-3
CASSSTDTQYF
TGTGCCAGCAGCTCCACAGATACGCAGTATTTT
>TRBD2|.|TRBV9|TRBJ2-3
CASSATSGRRTDTQYF
TGTGCCAGCAGCGCCACTAGCGGGAGGAGGACAGATACGCAGTATTTT
>.|.|TRBV6-5|TRBJ1-2
CASRTKDSYGYTF
TGTGCCAGCAGGACAAAAGACAGCTATGGCTACACCTTC
>TRBD1|.|TRBV5-1|TRBJ2-3
CASSLTGGRDTDTQYF
TGCGCCAGCAGCTTAACAGGGGGCCGGGACACAGATACGCAGTATTTT
>.|few|TRBV2|TRBJ1-3
CASSELSAAGNTIYF
TGTGCCAGCAGTGAGCTGTCGGCCGCGGGAAACACCATATATTTT
>TRBD2|.|TRBV24-1|TRBJ2-1
CATTGGAGVHNEQFF
TGTGCCACCACGGGGGGAGCGGGAGTGCACAATGAGCAGTTCTTC